Shown below are 23 T cell receptor beta chains from a single sample sequenced in a study of T cell responses to AZD1222 COVID-19 vaccine. Assay used: immunoSEQ multiplex PCR; TCRdb lists only in-frame clones, some missing. The sample carries 100,000 to 110,000 clones, around 90% recorded once. The material was peripheral blood, obtained on day 0 of AZD1222 vaccination. The source is an adult in good health.

Notes on this clone: Germline and junction disagree at one end, which may indicate a read error. The chain joins TRBV5-4 to TRBJ1-1, with D hard to call. Germline V lookup: CDR1 SGHNT, CDR2 YYREEE (reference sequence). CDR3 length: 13 amino acids. CDR3 sequence reads: CASSFSSNTEAFF. CDR3 coding DNA: TGCGCCAGCAGCTTTAGTAGTAACACTGAAGCTTTCTTT.

This clone has a single count. Within the sample, other DNA sequences also encode this same CDR3. This rearrangement joins TRBV28 to TRBJ1-4; D perhaps matches TRBD1 (6 bases). V shed 4 bases and J shed 7 bases, with 13 bases lying between them. Germline V gene data show CDR1 as MDHEN and CDR2 as SYDVKM. The CDR3 covers 14 residues. The CDR3 is CASSSPGVGEKLFF. The DNA of the CDR3 is TGTGCCAGCAGTTCCCCAGGGGTGGGTGAAAAACTGTTTTTT.

The J gene is TRBJ2-7, the V gene TRBV29-1; possible D gene TRBD1, 6 bases. Germline-derived CDR1 and CDR2 are SQVTM and ANQGSEA. Trimming shortened V by 4 bases and J by 3 bases, and 10 bases separated the two germline ends. This CDR3 region has 12 residues. CDR3 protein: CSVAGVGYEQYF. For the CDR3, the DNA is TGCAGCGTTGCAGGGGTCGGCTACGAGCAGTACTTC.

Regarding this clone: At one end the junction does not follow the germline gene, possibly because of a read error. This chain uses TRBV11-3 with TRBJ2-7; D unclear. Germline CDR1 SGHNT, CDR2 YENEEA. CDR3 length: 14 residues. The DNA of the CDR3 is TGTGCCAGCAGCTTAGTCTCTGGCTCCGACGAGCAGTACTTC. This translates into CASSLVSGSDEQYF.

J is TRBJ2-3 and V is TRBV6-1, with a tentative D call TRBD2 (9 bases). V was shortened by 1 base and J by 0 bases, with 32 bases between the two germline ends. There are 23 residues in the CDR3. The germline V gene has CDR1 MNHNS and CDR2 SASEGT. CDR3 sequence reads: CASSEVPGQGRASGTGSTDTQYF. The DNA for the CDR3 is TGTGCCAGCAGTGAAGTTCCCGGACAGGGTAGGGCTAGCGGGACCGGCAGCACAGATACGCAGTATTTT.

V usage is TRBV5-1 and J usage is TRBJ1-6; no definite D call. V lost 6 bases and J 1 base, leaving 8 bases between the germline ends. Germline loops: CDR1 SGHRS, CDR2 YFSETQ. This CDR3 has 14 amino acids. The CDR3: CASTEGSYNSPLHF. CDR3 bases: TGCGCCAGCACCGAAGGTTCCTATAATTCACCCCTCCACTTT.

The chain links TRBV4-1 to TRBJ2-3; TRBD2 matches 10 bases. This CDR3 contains 21 residues. CDR1 and CDR2 from the germline V gene are MGHRA and YSYEKL. V was clipped by 4 bases and J by 4 bases; unmatched bases: 23. The CDR3 nucleotides are TGCGCCAGCAGCCCTAACGGAATTTCTAGCGGGAGCAATTCGGGCCCAGATACGCAGTATTTT. This codes for CASSPNGISSGSNSGPDTQYF.

V gene TRBV11-2 combines with J gene TRBJ1-1, with 9 bases that match TRBD1. Unmatched junction bases numbered 7, after V lost 4 bases and J lost 1 base. The V gene's germline CDR1 is SGHAT and CDR2 FQNNGV. This CDR3 region has 16 residues. CDR3 DNA sequence: TGTGCCAGCAGCTCCTGGACAGGGGTCGGGAACACTGAAGCTTTCTTT. Protein product: CASSSWTGVGNTEAFF.

The chain joins TRBV12-5 to TRBJ1-1; 12 bases match TRBD1. The trim removed 6 bases at V and 8 bases at J, leaving 10 bases unmatched. This CDR3 comprises 15 residues. Germline lookup yields CDR1 LGHNT and CDR2 FRNRAP. As DNA, the CDR3 is TGTGCTAGTGGCCCCGGGACAGGGGGCGCACTGGAAGCTTTCTTT. The encoded protein is CASGPGTGGALEAFF.

The gene calls are TRBV4-3 and TRBJ2-1, with 10 bases that match TRBD2. Germline lookup yields CDR1 LGHNA and CDR2 YSLEER. This CDR3 is built from 19 residues. With V trimmed by 0 bases and J by 4 bases, 12 bases remained unmatched. The CDR3 bases are TGCGCCAGCAGCCAAGAATATCGGGCTAGCGGGGGATTTTACAATGAGCAGTTCTTC. It yields the protein CASSQEYRASGGFYNEQFF.

V gene TRBV6-6 combines with J gene TRBJ1-4; D gene ambiguous. The CDR3 covers 11 residues. The germline V and J ends were trimmed by 4 bases and 8 bases, with 5 bases remaining between them. Germline V CDR1 and CDR2: MNHNY, SVGAGI (reference sequence). The DNA of the CDR3 is TGTGCCAGCAGTTTGGAGGAAAAACTGTTTTTT. Amino acid sequence: CASSLEEKLFF.

The chain joins TRBV21-1 to TRBJ2-3; the listed D gene, TRBD2, was not tested against the DNA. TRBV21-1 is reported as a pseudogene. The CDR3 loop spans 17 amino acids. The CDR3 spells CASSKVSGRAFTDTQYF. Here the CDR3 DNA reads TGTGCCAGCAGCAAAGTGAGCGGGAGGGCCTTCACAGATACGCAGTATTTT.

The chain couples TRBV5-4 to TRBJ2-7; 11 bases line up with TRBD2. V shed 2 bases and J 2 bases; nucleotides not matched to a gene: 3. CDR1 is SGHNT and CDR2 is YYREEE in the germline V gene (reference sequence). The CDR3 runs 15 residues. CDR3 DNA sequence: TGTGCCAGCAGCTTTTATAGCGGGAGGGCCTACGAGCAGTACTTC. This sequence encodes CASSFYSGRAYEQYF.

CDR3 region: CASSPPAGPSYEQYF. Written as DNA, the CDR3 is TGTGCCAGCTCACCACCGGCAGGCCCTTCCTACGAGCAGTACTTC. The chain links TRBV18 to TRBJ2-7; D remains unclear. Germline-derived CDR1 and CDR2 are KGHSH and LQKENI. This CDR3 has 15 residues. The V gene lost 0 bases and the J gene lost 1 base, with 10 bases spanning the gap.

The CDR3 sequence: CSVGRGTDYGYTF. DNA for the CDR3: TGCAGCGTGGGGAGGGGCACGGACTATGGCTACACCTTC. The chain links TRBV29-1 to TRBJ1-2, with a tentative D call TRBD1 (5 bases). The V end lost 6 bases, the J end lost 3 bases, and 14 bases lay between the germline ends. Germline CDR1 reads SQVTM; CDR2 reads ANQGSEA. The length of the CDR3 is 13 residues.

The count of this clone is one. The V call is TRBV7-9, the J call TRBJ2-7; 11 nucleotides line up with TRBD2. CDR3 length: 18 amino acids. Per germline, CDR1 SEHNR and CDR2 FQNEAQ (reference sequence). Unmatched junction bases numbered 12, after V lost 3 bases and J lost 2 bases. CDR3 region: CASSLGELAGVVAYEQYF. DNA for the CDR3: TGTGCCAGCAGCTTGGGGGAACTAGCGGGAGTAGTCGCCTACGAGCAGTACTTC.

V and J are TRBV29-1 and TRBJ2-5, with a tentative D call TRBD2 (6 bases). The CDR3 has 13 amino acids. Looked up from germline, CDR1 is SQVTM and CDR2 is ANQGSEA. Trimming took off 3 bases at V and 3 bases at J, with 11 bases between the two ends. The CDR3 region is CSVDDGREETQYF. The CDR3 nucleotides are TGCAGCGTTGACGACGGGAGAGAAGAGACCCAGTACTTC.

A single count supports this clone. One end of the junction varies from germline; a read error may be responsible. J is TRBJ1-1 and V is TRBV2, with D maybe TRBD1 (5 bases). This CDR3 region has 11 residues. Germline V CDR1 and CDR2: SNHLY, FYNNEI. CDR3 sequence: CASSEIGTVDF. The DNA of the CDR3 is TGTGCCAGCAGTGAAATAGGGACGGTTGACTTT.

This chain connects TRBV5-6 to TRBJ2-7, with 10 nucleotides matching TRBD2. The CDR3 sequence is 14 residues long. V lost 4 bases, J lost 4 bases, and 5 bases stayed unmatched. CDR1 SGHDT and CDR2 YYEEEE come from the germline V gene. The CDR3: CASSLSGRGYEQYF. For the CDR3, the DNA is TGTGCCAGCAGCCTAAGCGGGAGGGGATACGAGCAGTACTTC.

The rearrangement joins TRBV21-1 to TRBJ1-1. TRBV21-1 counts as a pseudogene. The CDR3 is 10 residues long. In nucleotides, the CDR3 is TGTGCCAGCAATTACTCTGAAGCTTTCTTT. Residues: CASNYSEAFF.

The chain recombines TRBV18 with TRBJ1-5; 11 nucleotides agree with TRBD1. The CDR3 consists of 18 residues. Germline V gene data show CDR1 as KGHSH and CDR2 as LQKENI. V was clipped by 3 bases and J by 2 bases; unmatched bases: 9. CDR3 bases: TGTGCCAGCTCACCTCCACTATGGGGACAGGGGGGCAATCAGCCCCAGCATTTT. As protein: CASSPPLWGQGGNQPQHF.

This chain links TRBV20-1 with TRBJ1-3, with 7 bases identical to TRBD1. The CDR3 length is 18 residues. Germline V gives CDR1 DFQATT, CDR2 SNEGSKA (reference sequence). V lost 3 bases to trimming and J lost 0 bases; unmatched junction nucleotides: 14. CDR3: CSASSRQTGPTSGNTIYF. CDR3 DNA: TGCAGTGCTAGTTCAAGGCAGACAGGGCCGACCTCTGGAAACACCATATATTTT.

V gene TRBV7-9 combines with J gene TRBJ2-1; perhaps TRBD1 as D (5 bases). The CDR3 totals 12 residues. With 8 bases removed from V and 4 bases from J, the gap between germline ends came to 9 bases. CDR1 and CDR2 (germline): SEHNR, FQNEAQ (reference sequence). CDR3 amino acids: CASRTSYNEQFF. CDR3 nucleotides: TGTGCCAGCCGGACATCATACAATGAGCAGTTCTTC.